This TCR beta chain was sequenced in a study of cytomegalovirus exposure and HLA in healthy donors. Study findings and constraints: Researchers reported in a later analysis that a missense DCLRE1C variant was tied to TCR beta V- and J-gene trimming.

Of note for this clone: Its matching antigen is unknown.

PCR used 60 Vbeta primers and 13 Jbeta primers. Assay: immunoSEQ multiplex PCR; the TCRdb copy retains only in-frame clones and omits some. Of approximately 35,000 clones listed, 60% to 70% are singletons. The CDR3 consists of 16 residues. CDR1 and CDR2 from the germline V gene are SGHNT and YYREEE (reference sequence). Trimming removed 6 bases at V and 3 bases at J, with 19 bases between. This chain connects TRBV5-4 to TRBJ2-1, with D tentatively TRBD2 (6 bases). The sequencing sample was made of PBMCs. The TCR was taken from a man aged 35-49 years in good health and CMV-seropositive. In nucleotides, the CDR3 is TGTGCCAGCACTAATTCCCGACTAGTTGACTACAATGAGCAGTTCTTC. Protein product: CASTNSRLVDYNEQFF.